This T cell receptor beta chain was identified during a study of vaccination and CD4 T cells after COVID-19. Trimming left V 4 bases short and J 4 bases short, with 12 bases between. This CDR3 comprises 13 residues. CDR1 and CDR2 from the germline V gene are GTSNPN and SVGIG (reference sequence). Scientists ran DNA taken from cultured CD4+ T cells through the Oncomine TCR Beta short-read assay for sequencing. TCRdb redid the calling of the PCR reads with MiXCR, one entry per CDR3 protein. The sample yields more than 11,000 distinct CDR3 sequences, approximately 48% seen once. With regard to this clonotype: Its antigen is currently unknown.

Described treatment: roughly 11-day PBMC culture with coronavirus spike peptide pools or control peptides (ViraFEST assay). The sequence derives from a human donor who had recovered from COVID-19. The rearrangement joins TRBV30 to TRBJ2-3; perhaps TRBD2 as D (6 bases). The sequenced material came from CD4+ T cells from blood, cultured in vitro. This chain's CDR3 is CAWNVGGADTQYF. In nucleotides, the CDR3 is TGTGCCTGGAACGTCGGAGGGGCAGATACGCAGTATTTT.